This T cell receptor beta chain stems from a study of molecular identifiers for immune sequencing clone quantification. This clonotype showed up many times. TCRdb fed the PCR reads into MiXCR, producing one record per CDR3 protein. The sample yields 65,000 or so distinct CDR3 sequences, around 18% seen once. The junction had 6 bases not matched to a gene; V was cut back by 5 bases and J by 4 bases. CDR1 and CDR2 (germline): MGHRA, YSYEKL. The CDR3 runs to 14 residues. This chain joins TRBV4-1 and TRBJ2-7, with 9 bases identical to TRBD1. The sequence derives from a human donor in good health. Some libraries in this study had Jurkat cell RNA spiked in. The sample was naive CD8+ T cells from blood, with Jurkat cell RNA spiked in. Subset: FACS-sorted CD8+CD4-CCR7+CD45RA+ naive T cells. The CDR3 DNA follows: TGCGCCAGCAGCACAGTGGACAGGGGTTACGAGCAGTACTTC. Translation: CASSTVDRGYEQYF.